The T cell receptor (beta chain) under discussion was sequenced for a study of identical twins. Study-level findings and limits: In beta out-of-frame sequences, the excess sharing between twins was weaker. Cross-sectional statistical analysis, not tracking of the same donors, underpinned the conclusions.

The V end was cut by 1 base, the J end by 5 bases, with 5 bases between. The germline gives CDR1 LGHDT, CDR2 YNNKEL (reference sequence). This CDR3 spans 12 amino acids. This clonotype was found many times. Its antigen is currently unknown. Unique molecular identifiers were in the cDNA, with template-switch universal primer binding. TCRdb reprocessed the 5' RACE reads with MiXCR, giving one entry per CDR3 protein. The table records about 530,000 distinct CDR3 sequences, about 20% of them present only once. These data also featured in a second study, about yellow fever vaccine responses in identical twins.

The clonotype comes from a woman younger than 30 in good health. V is TRBV3-1 and J is TRBJ2-5; D perhaps matches TRBD1 (5 bases). What was sequenced was CD4+ T cells sorted from blood. CDR3 sequence: CASSQGGETQYF. As DNA, the CDR3 is TGTGCCAGCAGCCAAGGGGGCGAGACCCAGTACTTC.